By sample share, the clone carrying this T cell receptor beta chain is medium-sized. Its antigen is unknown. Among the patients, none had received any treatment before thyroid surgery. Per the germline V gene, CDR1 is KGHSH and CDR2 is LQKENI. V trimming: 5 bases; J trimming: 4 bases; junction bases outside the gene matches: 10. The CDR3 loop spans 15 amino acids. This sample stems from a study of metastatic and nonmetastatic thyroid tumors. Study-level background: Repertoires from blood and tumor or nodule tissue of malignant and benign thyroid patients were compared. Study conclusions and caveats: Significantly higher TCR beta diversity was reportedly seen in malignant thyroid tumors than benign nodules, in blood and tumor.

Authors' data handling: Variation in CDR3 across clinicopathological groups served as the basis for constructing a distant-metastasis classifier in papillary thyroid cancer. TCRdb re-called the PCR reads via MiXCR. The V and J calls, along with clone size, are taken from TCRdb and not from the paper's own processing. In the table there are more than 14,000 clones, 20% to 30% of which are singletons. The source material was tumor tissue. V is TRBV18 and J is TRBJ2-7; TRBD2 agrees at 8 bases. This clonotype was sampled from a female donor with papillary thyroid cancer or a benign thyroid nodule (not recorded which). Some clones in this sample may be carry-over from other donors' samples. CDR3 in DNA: TGTGCCAGCTCAGCCCCCGGGACTAGTCATTACGAGCAGTACTTC. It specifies CASSAPGTSHYEQYF. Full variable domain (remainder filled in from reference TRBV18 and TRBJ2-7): NAGVMQNPRHLVRRRGQEARLRCSPMKGHSHVYWYRQLPEEGLKFMVYLQKENIIDESGMPKERFSAEFPKEGPSILRIQQVVRGDSAAYFCASSAPGTSHYEQYFGPGTRLTVT.